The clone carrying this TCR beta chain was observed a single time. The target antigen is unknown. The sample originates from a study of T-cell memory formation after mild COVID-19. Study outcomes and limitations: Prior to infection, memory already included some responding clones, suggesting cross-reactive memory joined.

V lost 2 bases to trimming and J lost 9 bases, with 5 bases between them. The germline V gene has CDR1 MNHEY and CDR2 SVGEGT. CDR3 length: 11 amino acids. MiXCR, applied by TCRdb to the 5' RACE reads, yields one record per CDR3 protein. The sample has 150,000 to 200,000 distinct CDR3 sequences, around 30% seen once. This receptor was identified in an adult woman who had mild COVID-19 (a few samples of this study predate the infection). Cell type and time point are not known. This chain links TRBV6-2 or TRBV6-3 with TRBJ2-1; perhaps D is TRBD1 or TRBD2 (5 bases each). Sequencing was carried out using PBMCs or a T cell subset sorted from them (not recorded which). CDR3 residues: CASSYGGEQFF. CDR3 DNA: TGTGCCAGCAGTTACGGGGGTGAGCAGTTCTTC.